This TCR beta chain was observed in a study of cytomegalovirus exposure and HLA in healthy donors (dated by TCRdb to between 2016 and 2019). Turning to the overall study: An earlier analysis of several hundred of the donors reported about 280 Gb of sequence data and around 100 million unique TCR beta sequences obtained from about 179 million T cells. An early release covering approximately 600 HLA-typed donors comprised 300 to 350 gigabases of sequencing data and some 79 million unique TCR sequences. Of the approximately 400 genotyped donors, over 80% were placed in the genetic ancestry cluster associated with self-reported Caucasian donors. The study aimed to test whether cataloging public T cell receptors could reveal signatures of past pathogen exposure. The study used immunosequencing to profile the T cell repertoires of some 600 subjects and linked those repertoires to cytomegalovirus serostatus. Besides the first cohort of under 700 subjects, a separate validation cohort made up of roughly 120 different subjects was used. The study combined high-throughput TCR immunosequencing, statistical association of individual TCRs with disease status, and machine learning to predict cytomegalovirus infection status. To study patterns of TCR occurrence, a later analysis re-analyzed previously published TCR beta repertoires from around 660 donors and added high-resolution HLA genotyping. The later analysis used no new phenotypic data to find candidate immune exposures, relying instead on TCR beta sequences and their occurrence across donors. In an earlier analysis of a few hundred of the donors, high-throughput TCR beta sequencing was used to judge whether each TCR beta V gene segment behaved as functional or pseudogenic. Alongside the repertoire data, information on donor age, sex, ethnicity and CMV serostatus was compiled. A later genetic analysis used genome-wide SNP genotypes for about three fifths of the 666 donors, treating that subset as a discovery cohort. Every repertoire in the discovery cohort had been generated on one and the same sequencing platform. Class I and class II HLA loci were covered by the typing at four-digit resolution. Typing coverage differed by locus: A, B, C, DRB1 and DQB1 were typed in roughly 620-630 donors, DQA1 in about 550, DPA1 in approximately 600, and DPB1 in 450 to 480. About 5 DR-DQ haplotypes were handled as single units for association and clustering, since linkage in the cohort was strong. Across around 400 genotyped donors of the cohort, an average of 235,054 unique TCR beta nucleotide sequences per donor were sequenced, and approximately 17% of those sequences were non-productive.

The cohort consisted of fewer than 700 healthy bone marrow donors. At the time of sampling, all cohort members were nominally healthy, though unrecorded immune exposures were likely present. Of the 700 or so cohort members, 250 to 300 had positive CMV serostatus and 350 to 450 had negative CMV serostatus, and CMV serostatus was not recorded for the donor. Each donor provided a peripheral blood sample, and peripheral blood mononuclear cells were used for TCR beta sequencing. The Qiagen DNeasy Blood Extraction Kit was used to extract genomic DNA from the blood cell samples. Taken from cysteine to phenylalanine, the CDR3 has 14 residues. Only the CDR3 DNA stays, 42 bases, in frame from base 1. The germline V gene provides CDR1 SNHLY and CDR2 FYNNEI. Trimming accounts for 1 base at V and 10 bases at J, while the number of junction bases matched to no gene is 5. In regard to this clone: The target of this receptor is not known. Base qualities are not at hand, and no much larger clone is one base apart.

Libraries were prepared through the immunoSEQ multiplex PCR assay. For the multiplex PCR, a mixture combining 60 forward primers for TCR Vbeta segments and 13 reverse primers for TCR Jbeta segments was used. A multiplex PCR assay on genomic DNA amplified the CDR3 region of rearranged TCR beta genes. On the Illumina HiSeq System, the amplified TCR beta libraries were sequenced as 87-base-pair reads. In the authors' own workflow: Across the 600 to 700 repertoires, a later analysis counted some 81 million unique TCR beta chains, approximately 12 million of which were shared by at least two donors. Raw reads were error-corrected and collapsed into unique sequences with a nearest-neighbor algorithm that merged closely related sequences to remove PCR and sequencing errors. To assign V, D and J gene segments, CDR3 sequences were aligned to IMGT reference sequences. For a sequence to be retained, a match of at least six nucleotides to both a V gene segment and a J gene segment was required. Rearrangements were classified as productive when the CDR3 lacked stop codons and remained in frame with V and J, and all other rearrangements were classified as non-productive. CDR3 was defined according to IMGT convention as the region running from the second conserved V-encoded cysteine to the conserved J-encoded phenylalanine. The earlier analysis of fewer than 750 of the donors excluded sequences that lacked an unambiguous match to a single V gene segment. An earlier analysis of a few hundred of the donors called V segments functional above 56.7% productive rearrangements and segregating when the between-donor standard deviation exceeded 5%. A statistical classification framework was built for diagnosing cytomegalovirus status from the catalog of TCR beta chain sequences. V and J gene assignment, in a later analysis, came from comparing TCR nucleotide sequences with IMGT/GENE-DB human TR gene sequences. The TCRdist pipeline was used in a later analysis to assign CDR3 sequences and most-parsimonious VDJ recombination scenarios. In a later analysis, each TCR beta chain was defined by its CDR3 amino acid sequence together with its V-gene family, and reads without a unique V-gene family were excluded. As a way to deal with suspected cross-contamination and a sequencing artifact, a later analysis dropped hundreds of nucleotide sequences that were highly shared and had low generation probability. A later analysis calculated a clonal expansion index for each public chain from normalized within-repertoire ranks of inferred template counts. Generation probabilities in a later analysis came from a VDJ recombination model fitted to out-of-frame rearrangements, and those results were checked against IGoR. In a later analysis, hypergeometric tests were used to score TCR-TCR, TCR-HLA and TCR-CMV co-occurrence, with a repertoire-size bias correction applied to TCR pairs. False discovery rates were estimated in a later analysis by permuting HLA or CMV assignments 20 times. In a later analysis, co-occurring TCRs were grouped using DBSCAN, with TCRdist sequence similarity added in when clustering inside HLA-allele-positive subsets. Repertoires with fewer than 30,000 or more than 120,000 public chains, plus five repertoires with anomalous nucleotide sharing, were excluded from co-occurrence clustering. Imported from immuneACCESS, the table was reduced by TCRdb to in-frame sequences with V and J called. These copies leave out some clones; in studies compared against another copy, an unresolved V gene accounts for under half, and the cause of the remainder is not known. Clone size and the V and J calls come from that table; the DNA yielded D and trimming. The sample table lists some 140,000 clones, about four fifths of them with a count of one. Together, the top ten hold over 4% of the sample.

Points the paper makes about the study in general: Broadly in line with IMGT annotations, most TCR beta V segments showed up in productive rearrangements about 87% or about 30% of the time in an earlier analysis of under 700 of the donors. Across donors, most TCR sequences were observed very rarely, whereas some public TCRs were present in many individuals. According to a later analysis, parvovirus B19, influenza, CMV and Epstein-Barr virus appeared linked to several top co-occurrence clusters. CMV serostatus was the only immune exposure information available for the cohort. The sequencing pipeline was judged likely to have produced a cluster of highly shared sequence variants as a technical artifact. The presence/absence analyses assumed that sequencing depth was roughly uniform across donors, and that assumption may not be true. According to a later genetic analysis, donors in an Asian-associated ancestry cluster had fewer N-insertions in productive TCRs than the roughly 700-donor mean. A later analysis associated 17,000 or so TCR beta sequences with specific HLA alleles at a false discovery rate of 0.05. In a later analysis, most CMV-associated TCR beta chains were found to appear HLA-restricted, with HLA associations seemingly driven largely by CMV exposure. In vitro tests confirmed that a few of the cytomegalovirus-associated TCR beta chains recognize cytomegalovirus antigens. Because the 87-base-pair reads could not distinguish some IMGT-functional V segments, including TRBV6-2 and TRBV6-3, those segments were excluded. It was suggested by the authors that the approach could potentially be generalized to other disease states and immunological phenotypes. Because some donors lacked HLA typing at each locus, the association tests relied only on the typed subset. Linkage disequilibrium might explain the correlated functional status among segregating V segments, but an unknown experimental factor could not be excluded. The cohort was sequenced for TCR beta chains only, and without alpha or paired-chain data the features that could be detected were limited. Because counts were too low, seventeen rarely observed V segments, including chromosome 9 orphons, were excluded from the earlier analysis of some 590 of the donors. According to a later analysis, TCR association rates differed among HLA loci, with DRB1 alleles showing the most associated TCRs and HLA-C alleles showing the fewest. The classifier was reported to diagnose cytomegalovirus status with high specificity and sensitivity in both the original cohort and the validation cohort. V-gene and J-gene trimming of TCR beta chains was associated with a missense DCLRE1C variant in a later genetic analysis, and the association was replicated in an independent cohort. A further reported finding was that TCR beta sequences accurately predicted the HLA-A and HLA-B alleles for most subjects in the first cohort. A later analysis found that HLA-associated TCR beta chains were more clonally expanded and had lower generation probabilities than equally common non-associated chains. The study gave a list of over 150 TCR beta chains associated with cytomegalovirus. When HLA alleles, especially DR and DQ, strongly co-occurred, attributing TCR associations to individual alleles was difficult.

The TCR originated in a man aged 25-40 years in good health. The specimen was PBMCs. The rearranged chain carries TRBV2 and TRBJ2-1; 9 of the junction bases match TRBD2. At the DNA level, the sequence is TGTGCCAGCAGTGAAGATAGCGGGAGTTCCGAGCAGTTCTTC. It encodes CASSEDSGSSEQFF.